The 9 T cell receptor beta chains below were found in one sample sequenced in a study of cytomegalovirus exposure and HLA in healthy donors. The PCR made use of 60 Vbeta and 13 Jbeta primers. Clones were read by immunoSEQ multiplex PCR, and TCRdb kept only the in-frame ones, dropping some. The sample yields some 170,000 clones, approximately 80% seen once. The material sequenced was PBMCs. These receptors came from a woman in her twenties or thirties in good health and CMV-seronegative.

The chain links TRBV25-1 to TRBJ1-2; D gene ambiguous. The CDR3 consists of 12 residues. Trimming left V 3 bases short and J 4 bases short, with 6 bases between. Germline V lookup: CDR1 MGHDK, CDR2 SYGVNS. For the CDR3, the DNA is TGTGCCAGCAGTGAGCCCGGCTATGGCTACACCTTC. Amino acid sequence: CASSEPGYGYTF.

The genes are TRBV6-1 and TRBJ2-7, with D tentatively TRBD2 (6 bases). V was clipped by 7 bases and J by 3 bases, with 19 bases between them. The CDR3 contains 15 residues. The germline gives CDR1 MNHNS, CDR2 SASEGT. The CDR3 protein is CASNPNRGGDYEQYF. CDR3 bases: TGTGCCAGCAATCCGAACAGAGGCGGGGACTACGAGCAGTACTTC.

This clone was counted only a few times. CDR3 sequence: CASSQSAGTEAFF. The CDR3, as DNA: TGCGCCAGCAGTCAATCTGCGGGCACTGAAGCTTTCTTT. The V and J genes are TRBV23-1 and TRBJ1-1; D remains ambiguous. TRBV23-1 is an ORF for which the function is uncertain. Trimming pared 0 bases from V and 4 bases from J, leaving 6 bases between. This CDR3 has 13 amino acids.

This clone was counted a few times. J is TRBJ1-5 and V is TRBV7-2; 7 nucleotides agree with TRBD1. The J segment lost 2 bases and the V segment lost 1 base, leaving 8 bases of the junction unmatched. The CDR3 sequence is 17 residues long. CDR1 SGHTA and CDR2 FQGNSA come from the germline V gene. The CDR3 region is CASSLVDRAQGNQPQHF. In DNA form, the CDR3 reads TGTGCCAGCAGCTTAGTAGACAGGGCACAGGGCAATCAGCCCCAGCATTTT.

V usage is TRBV29-1 and J usage is TRBJ2-5; 9 nucleotides align to TRBD2. Trimming took 6 bases from V and 2 from J; bases not matched to a gene: 7. Germline V gene data show CDR1 as SQVTM and CDR2 as ANQGSEA. The CDR3 extends over 14 amino acids. CDR3 coding DNA: TGCAGCGTCCCAGCGGGGGGCCCTCAAGAGACCCAGTACTTC. This gives the protein CSVPAGGPQETQYF.

The chain employs TRBV7-6 and TRBJ2-2, with 11 bases lining up with TRBD2. With V trimmed by 5 bases and J by 7 bases, 6 bases remained unmatched. Germline V lookup: CDR1 SGHVS, CDR2 FNYEAQ. The CDR3 is 15 amino acids. The CDR3 reads CASSPTSGSLGELFF. The CDR3, as DNA: TGTGCCAGCAGCCCTACTAGCGGGAGTCTCGGGGAGCTGTTTTTT. Using reference TRBV7-6 and TRBJ2-2 for the parts outside the CDR3, the full variable domain is GAGVSQSPRYKVTKRGQDVALRCDPISGHVSLYWYRQALGQGPEFLTYFNYEAQQDKSGLPNDRFSAERPEGSISTLTIQRTEQRDSAMYRCASSPTSGSLGELFFGEGSRLTVL.

The V gene is TRBV19, the J gene TRBJ1-2; TRBD1 matches at 7 bases. The germline V gene has CDR1 LNHDA and CDR2 SQIVND (reference sequence). The trim removed 2 bases at V and 3 bases at J, leaving 9 bases unmatched. The CDR3 is 16 amino acids. CDR3 nucleotide sequence: TGTGCCAGTAGTATACCAAAGGACAGGATGGACTATGGCTACACCTTC. The encoded protein is CASSIPKDRMDYGYTF.

The chain has TRBV7-3 and TRBJ2-3; D not resolved. This CDR3 spans 15 amino acids. Trimming pared 4 bases from V and 5 bases from J, leaving 16 bases between. Germline V gene data show CDR1 as SGHTA and CDR2 as FQGTGA. For the CDR3, the DNA is TGTGCCAGCAGCTCTAAGTCGTCTCCCGGAGATACGCAGTATTTT. This translates into CASSSKSSPGDTQYF.

The chain combines TRBV28 with TRBJ1-5; no reliable D call. The V gene's germline CDR1 is MDHEN and CDR2 SYDVKM. The CDR3 length is 11 residues. V lost 4 bases and J 7 bases, leaving 5 bases between the germline ends. The CDR3: CASSSAQPQHF. In nucleotides, the CDR3 is TGTGCCAGCAGTTCTGCGCAGCCCCAGCATTTT.